The 27 T cell receptor beta chains below were found in one sample sequenced in a study of neoadjuvant anti-PD-1 for oral cavity cancer (TCRdb year 2021). The time point label, read with the paper, signifies: before neoadjuvant nivolumab. The library was prepared using the immunoSEQ multiplex PCR assay. This immuneACCESS table, as held by TCRdb, lists in-frame sequences with V and J called but not all clones. Of the missing ones, under half trace to an unresolved V gene in checked studies; the others have no known cause. Across this sample there are thousands of clones, with around 50% seen only once. About 27% of the sample is held by the ten biggest clonotypes. The sample in question was tumor tissue, obtained before nivolumab (anti-PD-1) treatment. The receptors stem from a person aged 40 to 85 with oral cavity squamous cell carcinoma.

The V call is TRBV6-5, the J call TRBJ1-1; D gene unclear. Germline CDR1 MNHEY, CDR2 SVGAGI. The CDR3 has 13 amino acids. V lost 2 bases and J lost 1, with 5 bases in between. The CDR3 DNA follows: TGTGCCAGCAGTTACGCCAAGAACACTGAAGCTTTCTTT. The encoded protein is CASSYAKNTEAFF.

The chain is built from TRBV6-5 and TRBJ2-3; TRBD1 matches 7 bases. Unmatched junction bases numbered 3, after V lost 5 bases and J lost 4 bases. The CDR3 runs to 13 residues. CDR1 and CDR2 (germline): MNHEY, SVGAGI. CDR3: CASSNTGADTQYF. DNA for the CDR3: TGTGCCAGCAGTAACACAGGGGCAGATACGCAGTATTTT.

This clone was seen a few times. The rearrangement uses TRBV5-4 and TRBJ2-3; 9 bases agree with TRBD2. CDR1 and CDR2 (germline): SGHNT, YYREEE (reference sequence). The CDR3 is 14 residues long. V shed 1 base, J shed 4 bases, and the junction held 1 base outside the gene matches. CDR3 DNA: TGTGCCAGCAGCTTGAGGACTAGCGCAGATACGCAGTATTTT. It yields the protein CASSLRTSADTQYF.

This clone was counted only a few times. The chain combines TRBV7-2 with TRBJ2-7, with D perhaps matching TRBD1 (6 bases). Trimming took 1 base from V and 1 from J, leaving 20 bases between them. The CDR3 spans 18 residues. From germline, CDR1 is SGHTA and CDR2 FQGNSA. The CDR3 nucleotides are TGTGCCAGCAGCTTAGGGGTCTCTGGACCAGGGGTTTCCTACGAGCAGTACTTC. This sequence encodes CASSLGVSGPGVSYEQYF.

This clone came up a few times. The chain carries TRBV10-3 and TRBJ2-2, with D possibly TRBD2 on 6 matching bases. Germline V gene lookup returns CDR1 ENHRY and CDR2 SYGVKD. There are 15 residues in the CDR3. Deletions cut 2 bases from V and 4 bases from J, with 11 bases between. The CDR3 coding sequence is TGTGCCATCAGTGAGCCGGGGGAAGCCACCGGGGAGCTGTTTTTT. It translates to CAISEPGEATGELFF.

This chain uses TRBV10-2 with TRBJ2-3; TRBD2 agrees at 13 bases. Germline CDR1 is WSHSY and CDR2 is SAAADI. This CDR3 contains 15 residues. V trimming: 6 bases; J trimming: 4 bases; junction bases outside the gene matches: 4. CDR3 region: CASSPLAGGSDTQYF. As DNA, the CDR3 is TGCGCCAGCAGCCCACTAGCGGGGGGGTCAGATACGCAGTATTTT.

The rearrangement uses TRBV7-9 and TRBJ2-7, with 11 positions matching TRBD2. This CDR3 spans 15 amino acids. V dropped 5 bases and J dropped 4; count of bases not matched to a gene: 7. The V gene's germline CDR1 is SEHNR and CDR2 FQNEAQ (reference sequence). The CDR3 DNA is TGTGCCAGCAGCCCTCAGACTAGCGGGGCTTACGAGCAGTACTTC. Its translation is CASSPQTSGAYEQYF.

This rearrangement joins TRBV7-9 to TRBJ2-7, with TRBD1 matching over 7 bases. Germline lookup yields CDR1 SEHNR and CDR2 FQNEAQ (reference sequence). This CDR3 contains 15 residues. Trimming took 5 bases from V and 4 from J; bases not matched to a gene: 11. CDR3 nucleotide sequence: TGTGCCAGCAGCCCCCGGAAAGGGGGCATATACGAGCAGTACTTC. It codes for CASSPRKGGIYEQYF.

This clone turned up a few times. CDR3 amino acids: CASSQESGDGRDEQFF. The CDR3 nucleotides are TGCGCCAGCAGCCAAGAGTCGGGGGACGGGAGGGATGAGCAGTTCTTC. The chain links TRBV4-3 to TRBJ2-1, with TRBD2 identical over 8 bases. The trim removed 0 bases at V and 8 bases at J, leaving 9 bases unmatched. The CDR3 sequence is 16 residues long. Germline loops: CDR1 LGHNA, CDR2 YSLEER.

The chain carries TRBV18 and TRBJ1-2; a possible D gene is TRBD1 (5 bases). In germline, CDR1 is KGHSH, CDR2 LQKENI. CDR3 length equals 13 residues. V lost 2 bases and J lost 6, with 10 bases in between. CDR3 nucleotide sequence: TGTGCCAGCTCACCAGACAGTCGACATGGCTACACCTTC. Its protein is CASSPDSRHGYTF. The variable domain in full, completed from reference TRBV18 and TRBJ1-2, reads NAGVMQNPRHLVRRRGQEARLRCSPMKGHSHVYWYRQLPEEGLKFMVYLQKENIIDESGMPKERFSAEFPKEGPSILRIQQVVRGDSAAYFCASSPDSRHGYTFGSGTRLTVV.

This clone is judged medium-sized. This CDR3 reads CASSPSGGGDTQYF. CDR3 in DNA: TGTGCCAGCTCACCAAGCGGGGGGGGAGATACGCAGTATTTT. The genes are TRBV18 and TRBJ2-3; 10 bases line up with TRBD2. The CDR3 totals 14 residues. V lost 2 bases to trimming and J lost 5 bases; unmatched junction nucleotides: 1. CDR1 and CDR2 from the germline V gene are KGHSH and LQKENI.

The chain uses TRBV15 and TRBJ1-6; maybe TRBD1 (5 bases). CDR3 length: 12 residues. Trimming took 9 bases from V and 5 from J, leaving 8 bases between them. Germline V gene lookup returns CDR1 LNHNV and CDR2 YYDKDF (reference sequence). CDR3 protein: CATGRDNSPLHF. The CDR3, as DNA: TGTGCCACGGGACGGGATAATTCACCCCTCCACTTT.

The chain combines TRBV7-2 with TRBJ1-6; 7 bases map to TRBD1. The CDR3 length is 14 residues. Unmatched junction bases numbered 4, after V lost 5 bases and J lost 6 bases. The germline V gene encodes CDR1 SGHTA and CDR2 FQGNSA. In DNA form, the CDR3 reads TGTGCCAGCAGCCGACAGGGAGCTAATTCACCCCTCCACTTT. It specifies CASSRQGANSPLHF.

The V call is TRBV6-5, the J call TRBJ1-1, with TRBD1 matching 9 bases. V was pared by 6 bases and J by 4 bases, with 9 bases of the junction left unmatched. In germline, CDR1 is MNHEY, CDR2 SVGAGI. CDR3 length: 15 amino acids. The DNA of the CDR3 is TGTGCCAGCAGGATTACCGGGACAGGGTTCACTGAAGCTTTCTTT. It encodes CASRITGTGFTEAFF.

The chain recombines TRBV5-4 with TRBJ1-4, with 9 bases that match TRBD1. Germline CDR1 and CDR2: SGHNT and YYREEE (reference sequence). The CDR3 sequence is 15 residues long. The V gene end was trimmed by 4 bases and the J gene end by 7 bases; junction bases not matched to a gene: 8. The CDR3 nucleotides read TGTGCCAGCAGCGCATTACAGGGGGCATCTGAAAAACTGTTTTTT. It encodes CASSALQGASEKLFF.

The V call is TRBV10-3, the J call TRBJ2-7, with D possibly TRBD1 on 6 matching bases. Per germline, CDR1 ENHRY and CDR2 SYGVKD. This CDR3 is 12 amino acids long. The V gene lost 6 bases and the J gene lost 2 bases, with 8 bases spanning the gap. CDR3 in amino acids: CAISAGAYEQYF. The CDR3 coding sequence is TGTGCCATCAGCGCAGGGGCCTACGAGCAGTACTTC.

This clone showed up just a few times. The chain recombines TRBV19 with TRBJ1-1; no clear D. There are 13 residues in the CDR3. V was pared by 5 bases and J by 2 bases, with 9 bases between. The germline gives CDR1 LNHDA, CDR2 SQIVND (reference sequence). The CDR3 DNA follows: TGTGCCAGTAGTGCGCACTATAACACTGAAGCTTTCTTT. Translating gives CASSAHYNTEAFF.

This clone has just a few counts. The chain is built from TRBV7-6 and TRBJ2-7, with D tentatively TRBD1 (6 bases). The CDR3 has 13 residues. Trimming removed 5 bases from V and 0 bases from J, with 8 bases in between. From germline, CDR1 is SGHVS and CDR2 FNYEAQ. CDR3 region: CASSPGVSYEQYF. The DNA of the CDR3 is TGTGCCAGCAGCCCAGGGGTCTCCTACGAGCAGTACTTC.

The chain joins TRBV25-1 to TRBJ1-6; 9 nucleotides agree with TRBD1. CDR1 MGHDK and CDR2 SYGVNS come from the germline V gene. Losses at the gene ends were 5 bases for V and 9 bases for J; bases not matched to a gene: 8. The CDR3 loop spans 15 amino acids. DNA for the CDR3: TGTGCCAGCAGTCAGACAGGGGGTAGCGGTTCACCCCTCCACTTT. Encoded protein: CASSQTGGSGSPLHF.

This clone was detected a few times. The chain has TRBV19 and TRBJ2-5; D is perhaps TRBD2 (6 bases). The V end was cut by 6 bases, the J end by 5 bases, with 10 bases between. The CDR3 length is 12 residues. The germline gives CDR1 LNHDA, CDR2 SQIVND (reference sequence). The CDR3 coding sequence is TGTGCCAGTAGGCAGAGCGGGGAGACCCAGTACTTC. It is translated as CASRQSGETQYF.

This sequence joins TRBV10-3 and TRBJ2-6; the match to TRBD1 covers 8 bases. The CDR3 contains 14 residues. V lost 5 bases, J lost 13 bases, and 10 bases stayed unmatched. Per the germline V gene, CDR1 is ENHRY and CDR2 is SYGVKD. The CDR3 nucleotides are TGTGCCATCAGTCCGGACAGGGAAGTTGTTGTCCTGACTTTC. Its translation: CAISPDREVVVLTF.

The rearrangement joins TRBV4-1 to TRBJ1-2; no clear D. Germline lookup yields CDR1 MGHRA and CDR2 YSYEKL. This CDR3 is 13 amino acids long. Trimming left V 1 base short and J 0 bases short, with 3 bases between. The CDR3 bases are TGCGCCAGCAGCCAAGTGACTAACTATGGCTACACCTTC. Residues: CASSQVTNYGYTF.

The chain employs TRBV7-9 and TRBJ2-3, with D perhaps given as TRBD1 or TRBD2 (5 bases each). This CDR3 is 14 amino acids long. Looked up from germline, CDR1 is SEHNR and CDR2 is FQNEAQ (reference sequence). V dropped 1 base and J dropped 5 bases, with 10 bases sitting between them. The CDR3 DNA follows: TGTGCCAGCAGCTTAGGGGGGAAATTAGATACGCAGTATTTT. Protein: CASSLGGKLDTQYF.

This clone was detected a few times. CDR3 sequence reads: CASSLADYGYTF. The DNA for the CDR3 is TGTGCCAGCAGCTTAGCTGACTATGGCTACACCTTC. This chain uses TRBV7-9 with TRBJ1-2; D unclear. The CDR3 is 12 amino acids. V gave up 0 bases and J gave up 3 bases, with 2 bases separating them. CDR1 SEHNR and CDR2 FQNEAQ come from the germline V gene (reference sequence).

Sample share makes this clone medium-sized (0.01 to 0.1%). Here the CDR3 DNA reads TGTGCCAGCAGTGTATGGGGTGCTGGGGCCAACGTCCTGACTTTC. Its protein is CASSVWGAGANVLTF. V gene TRBV25-1 combines with J gene TRBJ2-6; D is unresolved. Germline V gene sequence: CDR1 MGHDK, CDR2 SYGVNS. CDR3 length: 15 residues. The V end was cut by 4 bases, the J end by 2 bases, with 9 bases between.

This rearrangement joins TRBV18 to TRBJ2-1; TRBD2 agrees at 9 bases. Germline V gene data show CDR1 as KGHSH and CDR2 as LQKENI. Trimming took 2 bases from V and 5 from J; bases not matched to a gene: 7. The CDR3 sequence is 16 residues long. In nucleotides, the CDR3 is TGTGCCAGCTCACCATCTAGCGGGGTCTTGGACAATGAGCAGTTCTTC. Amino acids: CASSPSSGVLDNEQFF.

The table lists this clone with a few counts. The V gene is TRBV6-5, the J gene TRBJ1-5; 7 positions match TRBD1. J gave up 7 bases and V 5 bases, and 11 bases lay outside the gene matches. Per germline, CDR1 MNHEY and CDR2 SVGAGI. The CDR3 runs 15 residues. The CDR3 protein is CASSPARTGGQPQHF. The CDR3 nucleotides read TGTGCCAGCAGTCCCGCTCGGACAGGTGGGCAGCCCCAGCATTTT.